Listed below are T cell receptor beta chains from one sample, sequenced in a study of OX40 agonist ivuxolimab in advanced cancers. Profiling relied on immunoSEQ multiplex PCR, and the TCRdb table lists in-frame clones only, not all of them. The sample has around 72,000 clones, approximately 90% seen once. Sequenced here: CD4+ or CD8+ T cells sorted from blood, sampled in a trial of the OX40 agonist ivuxolimab. These receptor sequences come from an adult with an advanced solid tumor such as melanoma, head and neck, liver or kidney cancer. Each CDR3 is given with its conserved first and last residue. A D gene is named only where the DNA matches it firmly. Size is omitted from some rows. Given values are once, few, many or a class for expanded clones.

d_gene	abundance	j_gene	v_gene	CDR3aa	CDR3nt
TRBD1	.	TRBJ1-4	TRBV28	CASSPSGGPNEKLFF	TGTGCCAGCAGTCCCTCAGGGGGCCCGAATGAAAAACTGTTTTTT
.	.	TRBJ2-3	TRBV2	CASSVGDTQYF	TGTGCCAGCAGTGTTGGAGATACGCAGTATTTT
.	once	TRBJ1-6	TRBV12-2	CASRIRVREVSSYNSPLHF	TGTGCAAGTCGCATTAGAGTGAGGGAAGTCAGCTCCTATAATTCACCCCTCCACTTT
TRBD1	.	TRBJ1-2	TRBV5-4	CASSLAGGGRVGNYGYTF	TGTGCCAGCAGCTTGGCGGGAGGGGGCAGGGTCGGGAACTATGGCTACACCTTC
.	.	TRBJ1-5	TRBV27	CASSFTVDQPQHF	TGTGCCAGCAGTTTCACAGTCGATCAGCCCCAGCATTTT
.	.	TRBJ1-3	TRBV7-9	CASSLWGLQNTIYF	TGTGCCAGCAGCTTGTGGGGGTTGCAAAACACCATATATTTT
TRBD1	.	TRBJ2-1	TRBV6-6	CASTQQGAISYNEQFF	TGTGCCAGCACCCAGCAGGGGGCTATTTCCTACAATGAGCAGTTCTTC
.	.	TRBJ2-3	TRBV11-2	CASRGITDTQYF	TGTGCCAGCAGGGGAATCACAGATACGCAGTATTTT
TRBD1	.	TRBJ1-1	TRBV28	CASSEIGDRLKGDTEAFF	TGTGCCAGCAGTGAGATCGGGGACAGGTTAAAAGGGGACACTGAAGCTTTCTTT
.	.	TRBJ1-1	TRBV19	CASSIIRNTEAFF	TGTGCCAGTAGTATAATAAGGAACACTGAAGCTTTCTTT
.	.	TRBJ2-7	TRBV7-6	CASSLALGTESYEQYF	TGTGCCAGCAGCTTAGCTCTTGGGACCGAGTCCTACGAGCAGTACTTC
TRBD1	.	TRBJ1-2	TRBV6-5	CASSSPNRGNGYTF	TGTGCCAGCAGTTCCCCTAACAGGGGGAATGGCTACACCTTC
.	.	TRBJ1-1	TRBV15	CATSIQLNTEAFF	TGTGCCACCAGCATACAACTGAACACTGAAGCTTTCTTT
TRBD2	.	TRBJ2-7	TRBV5-1	CASSLGTSWDEQYF	TGCGCCAGCAGCTTGGGGACTAGTTGGGACGAGCAGTACTTC
TRBD2	.	TRBJ2-1	TRBV7-2	CASSPSGGAVHEQFF	TGTGCCAGCAGCCCCTCGGGGGGGGCCGTACATGAGCAGTTCTTC
.	.	TRBJ2-3	TRBV20-1	CSAAGPETQYF	TGCAGTGCTGCCGGGCCCGAGACGCAGTATTTT
TRBD1	.	TRBJ2-5	TRBV27	CASSPLQGKETQYF	TGTGCCAGCAGTCCACTACAGGGGAAAGAGACCCAGTACTTC
.	once	TRBJ2-1	TRBV6-5	CASSSQGNEQFF	TGTGCCAGCAGTTCACAGGGAAATGAGCAGTTCTTC
.	.	TRBJ2-3	TRBV2	CASWGFQGEDTQYF	TGTGCCAGCTGGGGATTTCAAGGTGAAGATACGCAGTATTTT
.	.	TRBJ1-4	TRBV28	CASSLYRPPATGEKLFF	TGTGCCAGCAGTTTATACAGGCCTCCGGCAACTGGTGAAAAACTGTTTTTT
.	.	TRBJ2-7	TRBV7-2	CASTLGTAVYEQYF	TGTGCCAGCACCCTAGGAACGGCTGTCTACGAGCAGTACTTC
.	.	TRBJ2-7	TRBV6-5	CASSFRTERSYEQYF	TGTGCCAGCAGTTTTCGGACAGAAAGGAGCTACGAGCAGTACTTC
TRBD2	.	TRBJ2-7	TRBV10-3	CASSYQAAASGSYEQYF	TGTGCCAGCAGTTACCAAGCGGCTGCTAGCGGGAGCTACGAGCAGTACTTC
.	.	TRBJ1-2	TRBV14	CASSQERTYGYTF	TGTGCCAGCAGCCAAGAACGGACCTATGGCTACACCTTC
TRBD1	.	TRBJ2-5	TRBV28	CASSRGQGAQETQYF	TGTGCCAGCAGTAGGGGACAGGGGGCCCAAGAGACCCAGTACTTC
TRBD1	once	TRBJ1-2	TRBV4-1	CASSQGKDRADYGYTF	TGCGCCAGCAGCCAAGGGAAGGACAGGGCGGACTATGGCTACACCTTC
TRBD1	.	TRBJ1-6	TRBV11-2	CASSLSGQGDNSPLHF	TGTGCCAGCAGCTTATCGGGACAGGGGGACAATTCACCCCTCCACTTT
TRBD1	.	TRBJ2-6	TRBV2	CASSRTGAPEGANVLTF	TGTGCCAGCAGTAGGACAGGGGCCCCGGAAGGGGCCAACGTCCTGACTTTC
.	.	TRBJ2-5	TRBV19	CASSPARVEETQYF	TGTGCCAGTAGTCCCGCCAGGGTTGAAGAGACCCAGTACTTC
TRBD1	.	TRBJ1-2	TRBV7-9	CASSRDRVGYGYTF	TGTGCCAGCAGCCGCGACAGGGTCGGGTATGGCTACACCTTC
TRBD2	.	TRBJ2-3	TRBV4-1	CASSQDQVVRGSGTDTQYF	TGCGCCAGCAGCCAAGATCAGGTGGTGCGGGGGAGTGGCACAGATACGCAGTATTTT
.	few	TRBJ2-2	TRBV11-3	CASSPRKVTGELFF	TGTGCCAGCAGCCCCCGTAAGGTCACCGGGGAGCTGTTTTTT
TRBD1	.	TRBJ2-7	TRBV6-1	CASRTGQSSYEQYF	TGTGCCAGCAGAACGGGACAGAGCTCCTACGAGCAGTACTTC
TRBD1	.	TRBJ1-6	TRBV28	CATPNSSGTGNSPLHF	TGTGCCACCCCTAACTCGTCCGGGACAGGGAATTCACCCCTCCACTTT
.	.	TRBJ2-1	TRBV25-1	CATPKGSYNEQFF	TGTGCCACCCCTAAGGGCTCCTACAATGAGCAGTTCTTC
.	few	TRBJ1-5	TRBV4-3	CASSPGRSQPQHF	TGCGCCAGCAGCCCCGGAAGAAGTCAGCCCCAGCATTTT
.	.	TRBJ2-7	TRBV7-8	CASSLGKGSYEQYF	TGTGCCAGCAGCTTAGGAAAGGGAAGCTACGAGCAGTACTTC
.	.	TRBJ2-6	TRBV4-1	CASSQDVSGANVLTF	TGCGCCAGCAGCCAAGACGTCTCTGGGGCCAACGTCCTGACTTTC
.	once	TRBJ1-5	TRBV28	CASSSAALSNQPQHF	TGTGCCAGCAGTTCGGCGGCGTTGAGCAATCAGCCCCAGCATTTT
TRBD2	.	TRBJ2-7	TRBV2	CASSEARLAGGYEQYF	TGTGCCAGCAGTGAAGCGCGGCTAGCGGGAGGATACGAGCAGTACTTC
.	.	TRBJ2-7	TRBV9	CASSPAGTSYEQYF	TGTGCCAGCAGCCCCGCTGGGACTTCCTACGAGCAGTACTTC